This T cell receptor (beta chain) comes out of a study of graft-versus-host responses after intestinal transplantation. V lost 5 bases, J lost 4 bases, and 23 bases lay in between. The CDR3 covers 17 residues. Germline V gives CDR1 MGHRA, CDR2 YSYEKL. The protocol was immunoSEQ multiplex PCR, while the TCRdb copy is restricted to in-frame clones and leaves out a portion. The sample lists about 20,000 clones, around 86% seen once, with approximately 9% in the top ten. The sequences come from PBMCs, collected about 240 days after intestinal transplant. This chain joins TRBV4-1 and TRBJ1-2; no clear D gene. The sequence was collected from a human patient who received an intestinal transplant, so some T cells may come from the graft donor. DNA of the CDR3: TGCGCCAGCAGCGAGAAATACCAGAACCGAAAGACCTATGGCTACACCTTC. As protein: CASSEKYQNRKTYGYTF.